Below, 14 T cell receptor beta chains from the same sample are listed, as sequenced in a study of blood T cell repertoires in COVID-19. Assay: immunoSEQ multiplex PCR; the TCRdb copy retains only in-frame clones and omits some. The table includes approximately 210,000 clones, more than 85% detected once. Material for sequencing was peripheral blood. These receptors were collected from a man aged 40-55 years with active or convalescent COVID-19.

The chain employs TRBV9 and TRBJ2-1, with TRBD1 matching 9 bases. With V trimmed by 2 bases and J by 0 bases, 3 bases remained unmatched. The CDR3 consists of 16 residues. Germline V gene sequence: CDR1 SGDLS, CDR2 YYNGEE. The CDR3: CASSVTGGISYNEQFF. The CDR3 DNA reads TGTGCCAGCAGCGTGACAGGGGGTATCTCCTACAATGAGCAGTTCTTC.

In this sample, this clone turned up once. The chain recombines TRBV5-6 with TRBJ2-3; tentative D call: TRBD2 (5 bases). In germline, CDR1 is SGHDT, CDR2 YYEEEE. Trimming pared 0 bases from V and 3 bases from J, leaving 11 bases between. The CDR3 is 15 amino acids. The CDR3 here is CASSLGPPGTDTQYF. CDR3 nucleotides: TGTGCCAGCAGCTTGGGGCCCCCGGGGACAGATACGCAGTATTTT.

The chain uses TRBV9 and TRBJ2-1; D is unclear. V lost 1 base to trimming and J lost 4 bases, with 9 bases between them. The CDR3 contains 14 residues. Germline CDR1 and CDR2: SGDLS and YYNGEE. This CDR3 reads CASSVTTTYNEQFF. The CDR3 nucleotides read TGTGCCAGCAGCGTAACAACGACTTACAATGAGCAGTTCTTC.

The chain has TRBV6-1 and TRBJ1-5; 10 bases map to TRBD1. The junction had 8 bases not matched to a gene; V was cut back by 4 bases and J by 5 bases. CDR1 is MNHNS, CDR2 SASEGT, per germline. The CDR3 contains 16 residues. This chain's CDR3 is CASSGDYGQGDQPQHF. Written as DNA, the CDR3 is TGTGCCAGCAGTGGGGATTATGGACAGGGGGATCAGCCCCAGCATTTT.

The gene calls are TRBV29-1 and TRBJ2-2; 9 bases match TRBD2. The CDR3 consists of 13 residues. V shed 4 bases and J 4 bases; nucleotides not matched to a gene: 1. In germline, CDR1 is SQVTM, CDR2 ANQGSEA. This CDR3 reads CSVVSGGTGELFF. The CDR3 region has the DNA TGCAGCGTTGTTAGCGGGGGCACCGGGGAGCTGTTTTTT.

The chain uses TRBV10-2 and TRBJ2-7, with D hard to call. Deletions cut 3 bases from V and 2 bases from J, with 8 bases between. The CDR3 totals 13 residues. Germline V gives CDR1 WSHSY, CDR2 SAAADI. CDR3 sequence (DNA): TGCGCCAGCAGTGAACCAGAAACCTACGAGCAGTACTTC. It yields the protein CASSEPETYEQYF.

The V call is TRBV19, the J call TRBJ2-6; D gene ambiguous. The V gene's germline CDR1 is LNHDA and CDR2 SQIVND (reference sequence). The CDR3 length is 16 residues. The V gene lost 5 bases and the J gene lost 3 bases, with 14 bases spanning the gap. The CDR3 is CASSQIRRGGANVLTF. The CDR3 DNA is TGTGCCAGTAGTCAGATAAGGCGAGGTGGGGCCAACGTCCTGACTTTC. Drawing the rest from reference TRBV19 and TRBJ2-6, the complete variable domain is DGGITQSPKYLFRKEGQNVTLSCEQNLNHDAMYWYRQDPGQGLRLIYYSQIVNDFQKGDIAEGYSVSREKKESFPLTVTSAQKNPTAFYLCASSQIRRGGANVLTFGAGSRLTVL.

The rearrangement joins TRBV21-1 to TRBJ1-6; the table names TRBD1, a call not compared with the DNA. TRBV21-1 is described as a pseudogene. This CDR3 contains 17 residues. The CDR3 nucleotides are TGTGCCAGCAGCAAAGCGAGCTCGGGACAGGCTAATTCACCCCTCCACTTT. Encoded protein: CASSKASSGQANSPLHF.

V and J are TRBV5-4 and TRBJ2-1; D is possibly TRBD2 (5 bases). V was trimmed by 2 bases and J by 2 bases, leaving 8 bases between them. The CDR3 covers 14 residues. The germline V gene has CDR1 SGHNT and CDR2 YYREEE (reference sequence). The CDR3 DNA follows: TGTGCCAGCAGCTTCGGGGTGGCCTACAATGAGCAGTTCTTC. This sequence encodes CASSFGVAYNEQFF. Variable domain in full (rest from reference TRBV5-4 and TRBJ2-1): ETGVTQSPTHLIKTRGQQVTLRCSSQSGHNTVSWYQQALGQGPQFIFQYYREEENGRGNFPPRFSGLQFPNYSSELNVNALELDDSALYLCASSFGVAYNEQFFGPGTRLTVL.

The rearrangement joins TRBV18 to TRBJ2-5, with unresolved D. Looked up from germline, CDR1 is KGHSH and CDR2 is LQKENI. The CDR3 loop spans 14 amino acids. Trimming pared 1 base from V and 5 bases from J, leaving 11 bases between. CDR3 coding DNA: TGTGCCAGCTCACCACAGCCCCATTTGGAGACCCAGTACTTC. Translating it yields CASSPQPHLETQYF.

The table lists this clone with a count of one. The chain has TRBV7-8 and TRBJ1-2; D is unclear. CDR3 size: 14 residues. From germline, CDR1 is SGHVS and CDR2 FQNEAQ. V was trimmed by 4 bases and J by 8 bases, leaving 17 bases between them. The CDR3 nucleotides are TGTGCCAGCAGCTCGTTCGACCGCTACGGGGGCTACACCTTC. Protein sequence: CASSSFDRYGGYTF. The variable domain in full, completed from reference TRBV7-8 and TRBJ1-2, reads GAGVSQSPRYKVAKRGQDVALRCDPISGHVSLFWYQQALGQGPEFLTYFQNEAQLDKSGLPSDRFFAERPEGSVSTLKIQRTQQEDSAVYLCASSSFDRYGGYTFGSGTRLTVV.

Of note for this clone: Other DNA sequences in this specimen translate into the identical CDR3. CDR3 residues: CASSYGGAYGYTF. CDR3 sequence (DNA): TGTGCCAGCAGTTACGGGGGGGCCTATGGCTACACCTTC. The rearrangement links TRBV6-5 to TRBJ1-2; TRBD1 is a possible D gene (6 bases). V was pared by 2 bases and J by 4 bases, with 8 bases between. The V gene's germline CDR1 is MNHEY and CDR2 SVGAGI. The length of the CDR3 is 13 residues.

CDR3: CASSTPQGGSLEQYF. In DNA form, the CDR3 reads TGTGCCAGCAGTACCCCTCAGGGCGGCTCCCTCGAGCAGTACTTC. The rearrangement links TRBV28 to TRBJ2-7; a weak D match, TRBD1 (5 bases). Germline CDR1 is MDHEN and CDR2 is SYDVKM. The CDR3 is 15 amino acids. V lost 5 bases to trimming and J lost 6 bases, with 20 bases between them.

V is TRBV6-5 and J is TRBJ1-2; TRBD1 might be the D (5 bases). Trimming cost V 0 bases and J 6 bases, with 11 bases left between them. This CDR3 comprises 14 residues. Germline V CDR1 and CDR2: MNHEY, SVGAGI. CDR3 sequence (DNA): TGTGCCAGCAGTTACTCGCGGGGGGATCATGGCTACACCTTC. It translates to CASSYSRGDHGYTF.